This TCR beta chain derives from a study of shared clonotypes between healthy human individuals. Study-level points and caveats: The study sampled only blood, and tissue repertoires likely differ.

CD45RO-negative, CCR7-positively selected cells formed the naive CD8 fraction, excluding terminally differentiated effector memory CD45RA+ cells. Measured with immunoSEQ multiplex PCR; TCRdb has only the in-frame clones, and not every one. Of hundreds of thousands of clones listed, roughly 96% are singletons. CDR1 and CDR2 from the germline V gene are MNHEY and SMNVEV (reference sequence). Trimming removed 1 base from V and 2 bases from J; junction bases left unmatched: 3. This CDR3 has 15 residues. To note about this clone: Its target is unknown.

The TCR sequence derives from a woman in her 30s in good health. Material: naive CD8+ T cells sorted from blood. This chain links TRBV27 with TRBJ1-1; 8 nucleotides match TRBD1. The CDR3 protein is CASSLYGTGNTEAFF. The DNA of the CDR3 is TGTGCCAGCAGTTTATATGGGACAGGAAACACTGAAGCTTTCTTT.